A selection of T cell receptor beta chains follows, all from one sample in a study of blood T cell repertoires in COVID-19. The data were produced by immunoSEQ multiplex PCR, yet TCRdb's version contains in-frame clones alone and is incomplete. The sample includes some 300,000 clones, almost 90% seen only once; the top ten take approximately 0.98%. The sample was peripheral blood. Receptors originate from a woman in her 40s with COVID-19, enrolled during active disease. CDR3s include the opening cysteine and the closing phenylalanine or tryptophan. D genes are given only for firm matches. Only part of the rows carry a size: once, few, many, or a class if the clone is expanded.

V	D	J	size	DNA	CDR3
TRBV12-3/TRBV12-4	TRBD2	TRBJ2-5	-	TGTGCCAGCAGCCCTAGCGGGAGGGCCCAGTACTTC	CASSPSGRAQYF
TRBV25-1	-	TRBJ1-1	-	TGTGCCAGCAGGAGAAACACTGAAGCTTTCTTT	CASRRNTEAFF
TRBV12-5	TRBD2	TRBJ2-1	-	TGTGCTAGTGGCATTAGCGGGGGGTTCTTCAGCGAGCAGTTCTTC	CASGISGGFFSEQFF
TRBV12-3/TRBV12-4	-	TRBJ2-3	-	TGTGCCAGCAGCTCTTCAGATACGCAGTATTTT	CASSSSDTQYF
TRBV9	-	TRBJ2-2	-	TGTGCCAGCAGCGGTCATATCCAGAACCCGAACACCGGGGAGCTGTTTTTT	CASSGHIQNPNTGELFF
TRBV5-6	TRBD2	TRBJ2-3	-	TGTGCCAGCAGCCCCGGACTAGCGGGCCGCACAGATACGCAGTATTTT	CASSPGLAGRTDTQYF
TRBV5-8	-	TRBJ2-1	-	TGTGCCAGCAGCTTGATCCGGGCGGGGGAGCAGTTCTTC	CASSLIRAGEQFF
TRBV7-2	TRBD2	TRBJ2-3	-	TGTGCCAGCAGCCCCGGGGGGGATACGCAGTATTTT	CASSPGGDTQYF
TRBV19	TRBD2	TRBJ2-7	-	TGTGCCAGCCGTAGCGGGCCTAGCTCCTACGAGCAGTACTTC	CASRSGPSSYEQYF
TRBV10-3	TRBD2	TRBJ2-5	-	TGTGCCAACGGGGGGACCCAAGAGACCCAGTACTTC	CANGGTQETQYF
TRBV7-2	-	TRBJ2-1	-	TGTGCCAGCAGCTTAGAGGGTGGGGGGAGCTACAATGAGCAGTTCTTC	CASSLEGGGSYNEQFF
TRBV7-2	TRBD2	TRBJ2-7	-	TGTGCCAGCGGCCCTGTAGCGGGAGGCTCCTACGAGCAGTACTTC	CASGPVAGGSYEQYF
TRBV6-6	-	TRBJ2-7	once	TGTGCCAGCAGTTACTCGACATCTTACTACGAGCAGTACTTC	CASSYSTSYYEQYF
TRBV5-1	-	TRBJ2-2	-	TGCGCCAGCAGGACCGGACAGTCCCGGGAGCTGTTTTTT	CASRTGQSRELFF
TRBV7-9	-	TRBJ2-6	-	TGTGCCAGCAGCTTAACAGGGTCTGGGGCCAACGTCCTGACTTTC	CASSLTGSGANVLTF
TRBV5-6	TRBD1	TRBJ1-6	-	TGTGCCAGCAGCTATGGACAGGGTACCTATAATTCACCCCTCCACTTT	CASSYGQGTYNSPLHF
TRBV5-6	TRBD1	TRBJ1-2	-	TGTGCCAGCAGCTTGGCCGGGGGGACAGGGGAGCGTCACGGCTACACCTTC	CASSLAGGTGERHGYTF
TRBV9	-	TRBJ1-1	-	TGTGCCAGCAGCCCGAGAGGGGGGGGGCAGCTGAACACTGAAGCTTTCTTT	CASSPRGGGQLNTEAFF
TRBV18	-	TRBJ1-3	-	TGTGCCAGCTCCTCCCAACAGGTGATTGACTCTGGAAACACCATATATTTT	CASSSQQVIDSGNTIYF
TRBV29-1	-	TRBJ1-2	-	TGCAGCGTTCAGGGAGGGACTAACTATGGCTACACCTTC	CSVQGGTNYGYTF
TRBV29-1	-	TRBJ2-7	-	TGCAGCGGAAAGGGGGCCTACGAGCAGTACTTC	CSGKGAYEQYF
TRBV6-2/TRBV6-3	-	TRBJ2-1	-	TGTGCCAGCAGTTACCCGGGGGAACCGTTCTTC	CASSYPGEPFF
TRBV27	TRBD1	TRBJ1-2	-	TGTGCCAGCAGCCAACGGGACAGGGAAAGTGGCTACACCTTC	CASSQRDRESGYTF
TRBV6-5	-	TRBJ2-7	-	TGTGCCAGCACCTTGGGGCCGGGGGTCTACGAGCAGTACTTC	CASTLGPGVYEQYF
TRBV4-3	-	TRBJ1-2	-	TGCGCCAGCAGCCAAGATAGGCCAGCTAGGAGCTACACCTTC	CASSQDRPARSYTF
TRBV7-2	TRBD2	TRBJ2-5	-	TGTGCCAGCAGCTTATTGGGTGGGAGGGCCTCAGGGGAGACCCAGTACTTC	CASSLLGGRASGETQYF
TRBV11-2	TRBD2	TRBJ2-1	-	TGTGCCAGCAGTTTAGGAACTAGCGGGAAATACAATGAGCAGTTCTTC	CASSLGTSGKYNEQFF
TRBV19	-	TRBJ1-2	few	TGTGCCAGTAGTATGCGAGCTCCGGGCTACACCTTC	CASSMRAPGYTF
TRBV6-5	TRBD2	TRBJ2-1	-	TGTGCCAGCAGTTACTCCGGGACTAGCACCGAGCAGTTCTTC	CASSYSGTSTEQFF
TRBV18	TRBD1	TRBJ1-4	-	TGTGCCAGCCAGGGGGGACCTAATGAAAAACTGTTTTTT	CASQGGPNEKLFF
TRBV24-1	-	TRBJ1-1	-	TGTGCCACCAGTGATGCTTTGGAGCCTCGGGCTTTCTTT	CATSDALEPRAFF
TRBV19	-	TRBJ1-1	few	TGTGCCAGTAGTATCTTTGGCAACACTGAAGCTTTCTTT	CASSIFGNTEAFF
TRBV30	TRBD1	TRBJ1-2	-	TGTGCCTGGACGCCCGGGGACAGCTATGGCTACACCTTC	CAWTPGDSYGYTF
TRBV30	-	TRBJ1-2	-	TGTGCCTCCCAACCTCTGGACAGCTATGGCTACACCTTC	CASQPLDSYGYTF
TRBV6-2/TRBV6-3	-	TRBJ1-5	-	TGTGCCAGCAGTTTAGGGGGGGGATACCAGCCCCAGCATTTT	CASSLGGGYQPQHF
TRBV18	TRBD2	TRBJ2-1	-	TGTGCCAGCTCATCCCGAGGGACTAGCGGGGACAACTACAATGAGCAGTTCTTC	CASSSRGTSGDNYNEQFF
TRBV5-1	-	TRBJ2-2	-	TGCGCCAGCAGCTTGAGGGAGATAGCCACCGGGGAGCTGTTTTTT	CASSLREIATGELFF
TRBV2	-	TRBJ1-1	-	TGTGCCAGCAGGGCCACAGGACGGAACACTGAAGCTTTCTTT	CASRATGRNTEAFF
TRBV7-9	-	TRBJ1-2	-	TGTGCCAGCAGCCCTCAGACTAACTATGGCTACACCTTC	CASSPQTNYGYTF
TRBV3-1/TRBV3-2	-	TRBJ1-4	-	TGTGCCAGCAGCCCCAGCACGGGGGGCTGGGAAAAACTGTTTTTT	CASSPSTGGWEKLFF
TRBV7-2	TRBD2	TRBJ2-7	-	TGTGCCAGCAGTCCTCAGGGAGGGATAGGGAACTACGAGCAGTACTTC	CASSPQGGIGNYEQYF
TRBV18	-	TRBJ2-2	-	TGTGCCAGCTCACGTCCAGGGATAACCTCCGGGGAGCTGTTTTTT	CASSRPGITSGELFF
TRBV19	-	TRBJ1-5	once	TGTGCCAGTAGCTTAACGTCAGGGAACAATCAGCCCCAGCATTTT	CASSLTSGNNQPQHF
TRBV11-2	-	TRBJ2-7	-	TGTGCCAGCAGCTTAGATCAGGCCAGACCTCGCGAGCAGTACTTC	CASSLDQARPREQYF
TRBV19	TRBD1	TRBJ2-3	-	TGTGCCAGTAGTCCCCAGACAGGGAAGAGGACAGATACGCAGTATTTT	CASSPQTGKRTDTQYF
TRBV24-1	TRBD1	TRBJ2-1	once	TGTGCCACCAGTGAGTCCGGGACAGGGCTAGACAATGAGCAGTTCTTC	CATSESGTGLDNEQFF
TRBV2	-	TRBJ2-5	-	TGTGCCAGCAGTGAAGATCGAGAGACCCAGTACTTC	CASSEDRETQYF
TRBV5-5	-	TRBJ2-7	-	TGTGCCAGCAGCCTGGGGGGGACAGCGTCTCCCTTCTCCGAGCAGTACTTC	CASSLGGTASPFSEQYF
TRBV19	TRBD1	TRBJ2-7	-	TGTGCCAGTAGTGAACAGGGGGCGAATAGGGCCTACGAGCAGTACTTC	CASSEQGANRAYEQYF
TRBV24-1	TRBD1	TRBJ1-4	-	TGTGCCACCAGTGACTCGACAGGGGAGGGAGAAAAACTGTTTTTT	CATSDSTGEGEKLFF